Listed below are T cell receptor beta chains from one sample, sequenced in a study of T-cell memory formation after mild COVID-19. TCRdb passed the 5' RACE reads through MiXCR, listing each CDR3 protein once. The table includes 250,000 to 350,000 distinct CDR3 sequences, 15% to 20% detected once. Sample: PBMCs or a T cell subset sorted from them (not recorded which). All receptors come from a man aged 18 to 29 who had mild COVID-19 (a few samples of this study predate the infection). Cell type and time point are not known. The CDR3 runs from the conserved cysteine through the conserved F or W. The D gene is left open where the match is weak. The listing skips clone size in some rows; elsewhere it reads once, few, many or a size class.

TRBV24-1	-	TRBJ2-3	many	CATSEGPSSGATDTQYF	TGTGCCACCAGTGAGGGGCCTAGCAGTGGTGCCACAGATACGCAGTATTTT
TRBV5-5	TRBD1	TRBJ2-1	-	CASSQYDRAGSYNEQFF	TGTGCCAGCAGCCAATACGACAGGGCAGGCTCCTACAATGAGCAGTTCTTC
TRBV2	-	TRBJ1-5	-	CASSADRYSNQPQHF	TGTGCCAGCAGTGCGGACAGATATAGCAATCAGCCCCAGCATTTT
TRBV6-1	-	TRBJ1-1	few	CASSGQVIRVNTEAFF	TGTGCCAGCAGTGGACAGGTCATTCGGGTGAACACTGAAGCTTTCTTT
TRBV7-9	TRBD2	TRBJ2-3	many	CASSPSGGLDTQYF	TGTGCCAGCAGCCCCAGCGGGGGCTTGGATACGCAGTATTTT
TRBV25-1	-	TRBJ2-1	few	CASRPNSYEYNEQFF	TGTGCCAGCAGGCCCAACAGTTACGAATACAATGAGCAGTTCTTC
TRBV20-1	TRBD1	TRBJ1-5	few	CSARDGTSTGAYSNQPQHF	TGCAGTGCTAGAGATGGAACATCGACAGGGGCCTATAGCAATCAGCCCCAGCATTTT
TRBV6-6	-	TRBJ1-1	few	CASRPNREVNEAFF	TGTGCCAGCAGGCCAAACAGGGAAGTCAATGAAGCTTTCTTT
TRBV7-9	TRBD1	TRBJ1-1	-	CASSLQTGSTEAFF	TGTGCCAGCAGCCTCCAGACAGGGTCCACTGAAGCTTTCTTT
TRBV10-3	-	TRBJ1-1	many	CAISDSGTNTEAFF	TGTGCCATCAGCGACTCCGGGACCAACACTGAAGCTTTCTTT
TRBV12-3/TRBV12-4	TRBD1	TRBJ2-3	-	CASGPQGGTDTQYF	TGTGCCAGCGGCCCCCAGGGGGGCACAGATACGCAGTATTTT
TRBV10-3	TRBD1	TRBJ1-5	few	CAISAGQGEGNQPQHF	TGTGCCATCAGTGCAGGACAGGGGGAGGGAAATCAGCCCCAGCATTTT
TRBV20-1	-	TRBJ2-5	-	CSARVPGQETQYF	TGCAGTGCTAGAGTCCCAGGGCAAGAGACCCAGTACTTC
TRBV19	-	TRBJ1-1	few	CASSIEIASTEAFF	TGTGCCAGTAGTATAGAGATCGCAAGCACTGAAGCTTTCTTT
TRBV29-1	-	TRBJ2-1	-	CSVLPDTDVGQFF	TGCAGCGTTCTCCCGGACACGGACGTAGGGCAGTTCTTC
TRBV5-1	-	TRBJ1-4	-	CASRRDGAYHEKLFF	TGCGCCAGCCGAAGGGACGGAGCCTACCATGAAAAACTGTTTTTT
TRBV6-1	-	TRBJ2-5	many	CASRRGETQYF	TGTGCCAGCAGGAGGGGAGAGACCCAGTACTTC
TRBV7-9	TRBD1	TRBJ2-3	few	CASSQGAADTQYF	TGTGCCAGCAGCCAGGGGGCGGCAGATACGCAGTATTTT
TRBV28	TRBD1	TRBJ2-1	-	CASSPRDRPNNEQFF	TGTGCCAGCAGTCCCCGGGACAGGCCTAACAATGAGCAGTTCTTC
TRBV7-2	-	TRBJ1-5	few	CAVQAPNQPQHF	TGTGCCGTACAGGCCCCGAATCAGCCCCAGCATTTT
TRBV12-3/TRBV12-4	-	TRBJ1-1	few	CASSVGRSTEAFF	TGTGCCAGCAGTGTCGGGAGATCAACTGAAGCTTTCTTT
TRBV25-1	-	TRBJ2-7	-	CASSEFTRGEQYF	TGTGCCAGCAGTGAATTTACCCGGGGCGAGCAGTACTTC
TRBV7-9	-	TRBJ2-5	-	CASSLYPETQYF	TGTGCCAGCAGCTTATACCCAGAGACCCAGTACTTC
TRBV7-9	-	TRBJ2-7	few	CASSRGTHEQYF	TGTGCCAGCAGCCGAGGGACTCACGAGCAGTACTTC